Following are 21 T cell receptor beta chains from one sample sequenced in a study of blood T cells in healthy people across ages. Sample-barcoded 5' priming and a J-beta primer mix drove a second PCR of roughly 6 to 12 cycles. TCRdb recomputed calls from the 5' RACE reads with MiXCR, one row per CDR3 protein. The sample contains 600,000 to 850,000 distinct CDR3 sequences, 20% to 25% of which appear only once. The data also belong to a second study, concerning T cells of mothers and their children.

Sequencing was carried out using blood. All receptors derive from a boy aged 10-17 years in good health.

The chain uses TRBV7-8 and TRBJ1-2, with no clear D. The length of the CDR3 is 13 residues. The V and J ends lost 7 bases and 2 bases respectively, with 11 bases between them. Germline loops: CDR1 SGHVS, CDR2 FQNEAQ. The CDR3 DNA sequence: TGTGCCAGCAAGGATGCACAGAACTATGGCTACACCTTC. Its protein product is CASKDAQNYGYTF.

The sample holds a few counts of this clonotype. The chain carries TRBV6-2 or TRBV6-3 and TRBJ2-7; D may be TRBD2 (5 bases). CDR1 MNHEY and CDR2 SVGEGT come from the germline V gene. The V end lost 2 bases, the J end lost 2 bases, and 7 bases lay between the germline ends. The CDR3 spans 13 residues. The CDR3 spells CASSYGLPYEQYF. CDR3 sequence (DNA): TGTGCCAGCAGTTACGGACTGCCCTACGAGCAGTACTTC.

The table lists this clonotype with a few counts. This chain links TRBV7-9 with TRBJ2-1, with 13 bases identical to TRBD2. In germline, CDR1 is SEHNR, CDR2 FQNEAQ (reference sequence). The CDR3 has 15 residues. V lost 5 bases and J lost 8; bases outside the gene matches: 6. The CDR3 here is CASSLLAGGLDEQFF. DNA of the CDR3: TGTGCCAGCAGCCTACTAGCGGGGGGGCTGGATGAGCAGTTCTTC.

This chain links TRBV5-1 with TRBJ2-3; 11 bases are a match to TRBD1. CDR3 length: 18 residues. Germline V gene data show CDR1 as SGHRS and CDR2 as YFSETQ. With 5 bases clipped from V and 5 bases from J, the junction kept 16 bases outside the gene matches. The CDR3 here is CASRTTPGTGGKGDTQYF. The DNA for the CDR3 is TGCGCCAGCAGAACTACACCCGGGACAGGGGGAAAGGGAGATACGCAGTATTTT.

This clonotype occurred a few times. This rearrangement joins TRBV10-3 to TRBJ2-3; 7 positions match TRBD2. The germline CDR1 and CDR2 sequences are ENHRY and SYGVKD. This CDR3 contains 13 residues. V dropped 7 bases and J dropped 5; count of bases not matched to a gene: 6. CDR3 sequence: CAITGGREDTQYF. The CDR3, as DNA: TGTGCCATCACGGGGGGTAGGGAAGATACGCAGTATTTT.

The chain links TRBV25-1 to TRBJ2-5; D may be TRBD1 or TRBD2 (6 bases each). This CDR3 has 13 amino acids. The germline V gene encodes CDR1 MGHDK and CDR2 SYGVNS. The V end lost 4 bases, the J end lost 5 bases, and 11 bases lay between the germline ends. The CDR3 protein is CASSGGAGETQYF. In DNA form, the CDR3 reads TGTGCCAGCAGTGGGGGGGCAGGGGAGACCCAGTACTTC.

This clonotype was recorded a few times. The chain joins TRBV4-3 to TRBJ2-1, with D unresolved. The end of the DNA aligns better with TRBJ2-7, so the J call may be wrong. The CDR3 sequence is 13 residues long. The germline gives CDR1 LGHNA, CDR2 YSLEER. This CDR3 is CASSQGKGYEQYF. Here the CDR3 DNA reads TGCGCCAGCAGCCAAGGGAAGGGCTACGAGCAGTACTTC.

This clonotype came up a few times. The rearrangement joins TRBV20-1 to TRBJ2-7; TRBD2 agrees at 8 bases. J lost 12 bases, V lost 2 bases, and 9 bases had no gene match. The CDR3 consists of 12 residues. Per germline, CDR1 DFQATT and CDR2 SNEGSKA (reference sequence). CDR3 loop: CSARSTSGGLYF. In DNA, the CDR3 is TGCAGTGCTAGATCTACCTCGGGGGGGTTGTACTTC.

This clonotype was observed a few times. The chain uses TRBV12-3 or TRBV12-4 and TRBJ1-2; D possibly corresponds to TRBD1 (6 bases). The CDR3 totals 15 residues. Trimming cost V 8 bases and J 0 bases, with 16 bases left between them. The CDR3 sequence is CASGFGGAANYGYTF. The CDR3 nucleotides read TGTGCCAGCGGCTTTGGGGGGGCGGCTAACTATGGCTACACCTTC.

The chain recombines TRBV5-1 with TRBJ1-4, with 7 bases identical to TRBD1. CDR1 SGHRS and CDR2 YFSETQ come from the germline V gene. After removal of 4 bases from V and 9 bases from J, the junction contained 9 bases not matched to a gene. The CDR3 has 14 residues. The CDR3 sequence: CASSLGGGAQKLFF. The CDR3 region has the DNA TGCGCCAGCAGCCTGGGAGGGGGCGCGCAAAAACTGTTTTTT.

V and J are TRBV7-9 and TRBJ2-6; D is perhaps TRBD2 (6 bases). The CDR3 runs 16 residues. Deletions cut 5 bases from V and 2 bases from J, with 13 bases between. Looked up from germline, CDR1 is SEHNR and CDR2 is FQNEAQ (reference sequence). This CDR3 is CASSDRRGTGANVLTF. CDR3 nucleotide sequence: TGTGCCAGCAGCGACCGGAGGGGCACTGGGGCCAACGTCCTGACTTTC.

CDR3 nucleotides: TGTGCCAGCAGCCCCACACTCACAGGGGGCTGGCAGTTCTTC. This codes for CASSPTLTGGWQFF. This chain joins TRBV7-3 and TRBJ2-7; 9 bases align to TRBD1. Matching the DNA end better, TRBJ2-1 makes the J call doubtful. CDR1 SGHTA and CDR2 FQGTGA come from the germline V gene. The CDR3 sequence is 14 residues long.

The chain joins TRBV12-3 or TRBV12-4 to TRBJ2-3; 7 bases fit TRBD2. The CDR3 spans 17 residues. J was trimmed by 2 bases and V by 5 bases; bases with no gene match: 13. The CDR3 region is CASSIWEGNPPTDTQYF. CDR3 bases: TGTGCCAGCAGTATATGGGAGGGAAACCCCCCCACAGATACGCAGTATTTT.

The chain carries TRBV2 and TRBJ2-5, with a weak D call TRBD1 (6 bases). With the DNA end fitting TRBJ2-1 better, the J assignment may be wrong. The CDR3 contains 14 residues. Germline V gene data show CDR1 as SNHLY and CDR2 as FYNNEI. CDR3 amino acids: CASTPGTYLNEQFF. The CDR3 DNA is TGTGCCAGCACTCCCGGGACATACCTTAATGAGCAGTTCTTC.

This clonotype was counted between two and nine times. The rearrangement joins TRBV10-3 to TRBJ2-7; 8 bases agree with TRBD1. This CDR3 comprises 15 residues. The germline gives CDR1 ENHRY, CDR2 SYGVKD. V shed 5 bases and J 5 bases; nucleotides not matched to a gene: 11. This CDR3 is CAISRITTGVDEQYF. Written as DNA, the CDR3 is TGTGCCATCAGTCGGATTACGACAGGGGTCGACGAGCAGTACTTC.

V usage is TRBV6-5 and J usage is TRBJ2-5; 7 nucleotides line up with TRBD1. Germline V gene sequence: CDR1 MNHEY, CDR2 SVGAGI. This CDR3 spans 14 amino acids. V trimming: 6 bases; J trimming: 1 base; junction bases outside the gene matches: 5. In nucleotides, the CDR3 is TGTGCCAGCAGGGCGGACAGGCTCCAAGAGACCCAGTACTTC. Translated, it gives CASRADRLQETQYF.

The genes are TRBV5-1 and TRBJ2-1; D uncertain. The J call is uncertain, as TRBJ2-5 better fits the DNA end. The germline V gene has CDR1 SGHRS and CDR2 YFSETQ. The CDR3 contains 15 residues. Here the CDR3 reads CASSLAMGRRETQYF. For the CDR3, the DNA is TGCGCCAGCAGCTTGGCTATGGGCAGACGAGAGACCCAGTACTTC.

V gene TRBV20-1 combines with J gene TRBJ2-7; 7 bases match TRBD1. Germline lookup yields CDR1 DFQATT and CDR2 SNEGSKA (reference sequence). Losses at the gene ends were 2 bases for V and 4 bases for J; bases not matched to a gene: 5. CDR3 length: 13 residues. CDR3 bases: TGCAGTGCTAGACCCCGGGACAGATACGAGCAGTACTTC. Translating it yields CSARPRDRYEQYF.

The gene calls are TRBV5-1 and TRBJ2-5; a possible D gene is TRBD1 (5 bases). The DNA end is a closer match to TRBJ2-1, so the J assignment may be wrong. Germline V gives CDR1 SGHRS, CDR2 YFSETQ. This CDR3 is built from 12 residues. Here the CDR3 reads CASSSDSNEQFF. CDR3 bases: TGCGCCAGCAGCTCCGACAGTAATGAGCAGTTCTTC.

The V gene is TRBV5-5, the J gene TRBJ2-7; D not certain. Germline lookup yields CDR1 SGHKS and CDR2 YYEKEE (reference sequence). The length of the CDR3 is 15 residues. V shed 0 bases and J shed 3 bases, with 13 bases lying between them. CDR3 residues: CASSLGLETGYEQYF. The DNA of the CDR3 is TGTGCCAGCAGCTTGGGTTTAGAGACCGGCTACGAGCAGTACTTC. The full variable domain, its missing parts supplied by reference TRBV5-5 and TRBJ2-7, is DAGVTQSPTHLIKTRGQQVTLRCSPISGHKSVSWYQQVLGQGPQFIFQYYEKEERGRGNFPDRFSARQFPNYSSELNVNALLLGDSALYLCASSLGLETGYEQYFGPGTRLTVT.

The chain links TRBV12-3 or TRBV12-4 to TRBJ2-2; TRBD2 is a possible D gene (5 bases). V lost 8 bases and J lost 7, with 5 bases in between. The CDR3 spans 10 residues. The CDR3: CASEGGELFF. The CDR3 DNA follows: TGTGCCAGCGAGGGCGGGGAGCTGTTTTTT.